This TCR beta chain was found in a study of post-analysis software for immune sequencing data. Study summary: Secondary progressive, relapsing-remitting and progressive-relapsing multiple sclerosis were among the included disease courses. General observations from the study: Significantly lower normalized Chao1 diversity was found in patients with multiple sclerosis relative to controls. TRBV segments more frequent in patients than in controls numbered five and included TRBV5-6, TRBV5-1 and TRBV20-1. Samples from a shared batch, those prepared together, strongly co-clustered by F measure.

Comment on this clonotype: As yet, its antigen is unknown.

Germline CDR1 DFQATT, CDR2 SNEGSKA (reference sequence). Trimming cost V 4 bases and J 4 bases, with 16 bases left between them. The CDR3 extends over 14 amino acids. Prepared TCR beta cDNA libraries contained unique molecular identifiers. Roughly 500,000 cDNA molecules were obtained per 1 to 10 million input T cells. TCRdb re-called the PCR reads through MiXCR, storing one row per CDR3 protein. Of 740,000 or so distinct CDR3 sequences in the sample, under 70% are singletons; the top ten hold over 4%. The origin of this receptor is a girl under 18 with multiple sclerosis. The J gene is TRBJ1-2, the V gene TRBV20-1; D uncertain. Material: blood. CDR3: CSAIHGLSGYGYTF. The CDR3 DNA sequence: TGCAGTGCTATCCACGGTCTGAGCGGCTATGGCTACACCTTC.